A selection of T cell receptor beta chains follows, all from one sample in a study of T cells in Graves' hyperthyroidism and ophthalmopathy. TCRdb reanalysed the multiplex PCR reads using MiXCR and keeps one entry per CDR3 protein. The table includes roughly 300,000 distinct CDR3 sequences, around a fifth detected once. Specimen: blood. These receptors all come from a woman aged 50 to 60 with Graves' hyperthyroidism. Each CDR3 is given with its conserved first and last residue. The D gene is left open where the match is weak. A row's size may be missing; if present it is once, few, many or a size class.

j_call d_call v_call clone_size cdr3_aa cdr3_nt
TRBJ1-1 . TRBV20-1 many CSARVRFLETEAFF TGCAGTGCTAGAGTTAGGTTTTTGGAGACTGAAGCTTTCTTT
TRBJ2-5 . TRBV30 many CAWSVWRLNVETQYF TGTGCCTGGAGTGTTTGGCGTCTAAATGTTGAGACCCAGTACTTC
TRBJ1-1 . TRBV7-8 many CASSLGGTRELAFF TGTGCCAGCAGCTTAGGAGGGACAAGGGAACTAGCTTTCTTT
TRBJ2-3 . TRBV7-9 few CASRREMGTTDTQYF TGTGCCAGCAGGCGCGAGATGGGGACCACAGATACGCAGTATTTT
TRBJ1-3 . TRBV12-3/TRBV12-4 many CASSPGQSSGNTIYF TGTGCCAGCAGCCCGGGACAATCCTCTGGAAACACCATATATTTT
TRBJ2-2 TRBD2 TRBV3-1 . CASSYFGGGDIGELFF TGTGCCAGCAGCTACTTCGGCGGGGGGGATATCGGGGAGCTGTTTTTT
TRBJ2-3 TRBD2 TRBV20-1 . CSGGASGGASTDTQYF TGCAGTGGTGGGGCCAGCGGGGGGGCTAGCACAGATACGCAGTATTTT
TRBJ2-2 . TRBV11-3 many CASSSGGSQKAGELFF TGTGCCAGCAGTTCAGGGGGGAGTCAAAAGGCCGGGGAGCTGTTTTTT
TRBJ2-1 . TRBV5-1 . CASSSSDEQFF TGTGCCAGCAGCTCGTCGGATGAGCAGTTCTTC
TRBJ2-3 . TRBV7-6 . CASGLREITDTQYF TGTGCCAGCGGCCTCCGGGAGATCACAGATACGCAGTATTTT
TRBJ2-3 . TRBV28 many CASSRGEAVRDTQYF TGTGCCAGCAGTCGCGGGGAAGCGGTGCGGGATACGCAGTATTTT
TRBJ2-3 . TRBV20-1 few CSASHDSTDTQYF TGCAGTGCTAGCCACGATAGCACAGATACGCAGTATTTT
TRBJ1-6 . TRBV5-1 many CASSLEGDSPLHF TGCGCCAGCAGCTTGGAGGGGGATTCACCCCTCCACTTT
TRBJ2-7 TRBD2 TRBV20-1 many CSARDRERGTLSYEQYF TGCAGTGCTAGAGATCGAGAGCGGGGGACCCTTTCCTACGAGCAGTACTTC
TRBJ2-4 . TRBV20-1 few CSAREGYGGKNIQYF TGCAGTGCTAGGGAGGGTTACGGGGGCAAAAACATTCAGTACTTC
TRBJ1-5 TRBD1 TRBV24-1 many CATSDGDRTGRGYSNQPQHF TGTGCCACCAGTGATGGGGACCGGACAGGGAGGGGATATAGCAATCAGCCCCAGCATTTT
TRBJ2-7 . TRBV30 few CAWSVAPSGQYF TGTGCCTGGAGTGTAGCCCCCTCTGGGCAGTACTTC
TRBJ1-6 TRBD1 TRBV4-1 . CASSQDGTGETYNSPLHF TGCGCCAGCAGCCAAGATGGGACAGGGGAAACCTATAATTCACCCCTCCACTTT
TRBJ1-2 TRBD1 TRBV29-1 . CSGGQGDYGYTF TGCAGCGGGGGACAGGGGGACTATGGCTACACCTTC
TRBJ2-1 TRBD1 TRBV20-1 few CSARSDRDPNEQFF TGCAGTGCTAGAAGCGACAGGGACCCCAATGAGCAGTTCTTC
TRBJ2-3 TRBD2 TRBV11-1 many CASSVGLAADTQYF TGTGCCAGCAGCGTGGGACTAGCCGCAGATACGCAGTATTTT
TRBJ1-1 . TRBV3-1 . CASSQDYEAFF TGTGCCAGCAGCCAAGATTATGAAGCTTTCTTT
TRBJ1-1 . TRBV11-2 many CAAGAGGTEAFF TGTGCCGCCGGGGCGGGAGGGACTGAAGCTTTCTTT
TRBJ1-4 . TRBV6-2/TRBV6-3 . CASSYLGRPNEKLFF TGCGCCAGCAGTTACCTCGGCAGACCTAATGAAAAACTGTTTTTT
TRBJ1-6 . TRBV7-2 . CASSSGQSYNSPLHF TGTGCCAGCAGCTCAGGACAGTCCTATAATTCACCCCTCCACTTT